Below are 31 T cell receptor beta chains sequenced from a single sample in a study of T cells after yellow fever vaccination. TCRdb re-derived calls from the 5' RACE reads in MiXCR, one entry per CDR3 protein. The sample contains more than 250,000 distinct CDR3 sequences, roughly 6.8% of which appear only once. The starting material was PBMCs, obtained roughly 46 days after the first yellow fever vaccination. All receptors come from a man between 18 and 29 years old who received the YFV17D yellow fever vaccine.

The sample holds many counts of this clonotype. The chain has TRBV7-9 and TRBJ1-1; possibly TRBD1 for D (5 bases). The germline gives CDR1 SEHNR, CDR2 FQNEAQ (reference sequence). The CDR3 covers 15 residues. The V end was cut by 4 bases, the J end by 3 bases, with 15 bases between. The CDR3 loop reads CASSSRGTLDTEAFF. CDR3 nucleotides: TGTGCCAGCAGCTCTCGTGGGACGTTAGACACTGAAGCTTTCTTT.

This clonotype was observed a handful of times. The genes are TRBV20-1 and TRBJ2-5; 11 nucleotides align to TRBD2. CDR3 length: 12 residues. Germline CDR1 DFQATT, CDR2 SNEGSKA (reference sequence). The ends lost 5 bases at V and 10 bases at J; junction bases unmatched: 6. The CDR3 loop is CSAVAGGRYQYF. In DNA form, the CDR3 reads TGCAGTGCTGTAGCGGGGGGGCGGTACCAGTACTTC.

CDR3 region: CSARDRAAGELFF. The CDR3 DNA is TGCAGTGCTAGGGACAGGGCGGCCGGGGAGCTGTTTTTT. V gene TRBV20-1 combines with J gene TRBJ2-2; 8 nucleotides line up with TRBD1. Germline V CDR1 and CDR2: DFQATT, SNEGSKA (reference sequence). CDR3 length: 13 amino acids. The V and J ends lost 3 bases and 6 bases, in that order; junction bases with no gene match: 3.

The chain's CDR3 is CASSPLRTDTQYF. The CDR3 coding sequence is TGTGCCAGCAGTCCCTTGCGTACAGATACGCAGTATTTT. The J gene is TRBJ2-3, the V gene TRBV7-2; D is ambiguous. This CDR3 contains 13 residues. The germline V gene has CDR1 SGHTA and CDR2 FQGNSA. The V end was cut by 6 bases, the J end by 3 bases, with 10 bases between.

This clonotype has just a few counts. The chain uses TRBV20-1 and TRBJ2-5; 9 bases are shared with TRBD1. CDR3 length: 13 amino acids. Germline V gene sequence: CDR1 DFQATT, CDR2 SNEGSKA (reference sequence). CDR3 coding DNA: TGCAGGGCGACAGGGGGTGCTCAAGAGACCCAGTACTTC. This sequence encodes CRATGGAQETQYF.

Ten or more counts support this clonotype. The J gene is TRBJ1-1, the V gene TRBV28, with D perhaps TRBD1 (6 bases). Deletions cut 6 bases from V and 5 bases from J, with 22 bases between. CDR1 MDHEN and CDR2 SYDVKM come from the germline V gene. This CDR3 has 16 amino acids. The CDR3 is CASSVNPRGGITEAFF. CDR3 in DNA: TGTGCCAGCAGCGTAAATCCCAGGGGAGGTATAACTGAAGCTTTCTTT.

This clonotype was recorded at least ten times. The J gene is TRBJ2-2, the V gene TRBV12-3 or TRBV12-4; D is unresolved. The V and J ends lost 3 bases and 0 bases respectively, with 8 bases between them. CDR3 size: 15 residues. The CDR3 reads CASSLFGSNTGELFF. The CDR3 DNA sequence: TGTGCCAGCAGTTTGTTTGGGTCGAACACCGGGGAGCTGTTTTTT.

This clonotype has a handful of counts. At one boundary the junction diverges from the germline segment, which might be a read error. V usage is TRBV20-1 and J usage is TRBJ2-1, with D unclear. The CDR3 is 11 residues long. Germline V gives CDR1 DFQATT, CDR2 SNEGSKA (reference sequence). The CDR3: CSARVANEQFF. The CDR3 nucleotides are TGCAGTGCCAGAGTGGCCAATGAGCAGTTCTTC.

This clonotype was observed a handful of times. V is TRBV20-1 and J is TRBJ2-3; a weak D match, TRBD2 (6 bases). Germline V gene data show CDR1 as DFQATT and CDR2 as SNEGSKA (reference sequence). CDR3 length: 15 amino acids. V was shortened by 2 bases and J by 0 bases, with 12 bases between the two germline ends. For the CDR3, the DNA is TGCAGTGCTAGATCCGCGGGGACTAGCACAGATACGCAGTATTTT. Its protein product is CSARSAGTSTDTQYF.

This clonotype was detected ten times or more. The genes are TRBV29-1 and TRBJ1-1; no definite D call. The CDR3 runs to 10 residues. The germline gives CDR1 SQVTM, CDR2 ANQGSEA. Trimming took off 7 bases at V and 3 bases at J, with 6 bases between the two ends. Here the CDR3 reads CSATYTEAFF. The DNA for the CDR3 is TGCAGCGCAACTTACACTGAAGCTTTCTTT.

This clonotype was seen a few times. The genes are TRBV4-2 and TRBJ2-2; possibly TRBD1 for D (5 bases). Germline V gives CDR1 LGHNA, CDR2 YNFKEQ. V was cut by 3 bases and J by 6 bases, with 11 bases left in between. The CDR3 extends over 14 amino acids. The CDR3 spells CASSHRVNAGELFF. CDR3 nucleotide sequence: TGTGCCAGCAGCCACAGGGTTAATGCCGGGGAGCTGTTTTTT.

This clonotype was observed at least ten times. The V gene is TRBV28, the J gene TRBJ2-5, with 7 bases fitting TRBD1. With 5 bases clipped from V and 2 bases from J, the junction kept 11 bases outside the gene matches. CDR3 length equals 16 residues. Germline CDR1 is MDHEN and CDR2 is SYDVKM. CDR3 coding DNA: TGTGCCAGCAGTCACCGACAGGGTCGGGGACAAGAGACCCAGTACTTC. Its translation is CASSHRQGRGQETQYF.

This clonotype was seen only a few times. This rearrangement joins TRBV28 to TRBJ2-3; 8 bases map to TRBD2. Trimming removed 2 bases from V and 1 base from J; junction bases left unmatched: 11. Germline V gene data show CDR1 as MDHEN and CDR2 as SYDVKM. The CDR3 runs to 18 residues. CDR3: CASSLERELAARTDTQYF. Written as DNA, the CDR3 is TGTGCCAGCAGTTTAGAGAGGGAACTAGCGGCCCGCACAGATACGCAGTATTTT.

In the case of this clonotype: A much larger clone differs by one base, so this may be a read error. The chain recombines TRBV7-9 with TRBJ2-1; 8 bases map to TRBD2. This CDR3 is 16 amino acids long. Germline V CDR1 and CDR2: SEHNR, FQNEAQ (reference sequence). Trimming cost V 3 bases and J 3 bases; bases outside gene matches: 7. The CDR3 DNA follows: TGTGCCAGCAGCTTTAGCGGGGAGGCCATCTACAATGAGCAGTTCTTC. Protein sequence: CASSFSGEAIYNEQFF. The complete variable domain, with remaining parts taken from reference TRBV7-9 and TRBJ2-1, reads DTGVSQNPRHKITKRGQNVTFRCDPISEHNRLYWYRQTLGQGPEFLTYFQNEAQLEKSRLLSDRFSAERPKGSFSTLEIQRTEQGDSAMYLCASSFSGEAIYNEQFFGPGTRLTVL.

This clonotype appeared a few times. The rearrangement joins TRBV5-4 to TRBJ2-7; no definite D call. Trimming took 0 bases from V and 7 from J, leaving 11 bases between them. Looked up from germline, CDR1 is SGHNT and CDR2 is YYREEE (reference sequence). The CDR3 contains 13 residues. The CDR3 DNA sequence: TGTGCCAGCAGCTTGGAACCGCGAGGAGAGCAGTACTTC. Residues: CASSLEPRGEQYF.

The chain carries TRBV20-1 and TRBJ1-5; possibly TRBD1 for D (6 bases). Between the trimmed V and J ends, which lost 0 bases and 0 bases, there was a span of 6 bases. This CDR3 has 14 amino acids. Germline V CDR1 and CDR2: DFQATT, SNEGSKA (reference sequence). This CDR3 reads CSAREGASNQPQHF. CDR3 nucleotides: TGCAGTGCTAGAGAGGGGGCTAGCAATCAGCCCCAGCATTTT.

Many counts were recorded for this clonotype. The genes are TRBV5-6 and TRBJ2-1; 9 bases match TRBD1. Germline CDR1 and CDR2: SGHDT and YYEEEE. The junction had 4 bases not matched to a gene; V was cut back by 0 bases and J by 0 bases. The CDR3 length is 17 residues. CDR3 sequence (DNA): TGTGCCAGCAGCTTGGTCCTGGGACAGGGCTCCTACAATGAGCAGTTCTTC. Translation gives CASSLVLGQGSYNEQFF.

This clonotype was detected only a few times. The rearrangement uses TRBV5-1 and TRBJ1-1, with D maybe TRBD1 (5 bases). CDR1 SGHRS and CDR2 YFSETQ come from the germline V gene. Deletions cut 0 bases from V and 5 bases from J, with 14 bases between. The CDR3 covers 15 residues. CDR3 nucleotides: TGCGCCAGCAGCTTGGCCCCAGGGCAGGGTACTGAAGCTTTCTTT. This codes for CASSLAPGQGTEAFF. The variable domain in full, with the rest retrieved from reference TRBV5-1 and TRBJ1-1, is KAGVTQTPRYLIKTRGQQVTLSCSPISGHRSVSWYQQTPGQGLQFLFEYFSETQRNKGNFPGRFSGRQFSNSRSEMNVSTLELGDSALYLCASSLAPGQGTEAFFGQGTRLTVV.

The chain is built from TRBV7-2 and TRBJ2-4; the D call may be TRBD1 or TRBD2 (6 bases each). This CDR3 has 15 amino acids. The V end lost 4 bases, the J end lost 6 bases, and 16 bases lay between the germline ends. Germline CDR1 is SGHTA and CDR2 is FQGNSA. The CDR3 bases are TGTGCCAGCAGCTCGGATGGGGGGCCGGGAAACATTCAGTACTTC. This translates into CASSSDGGPGNIQYF.

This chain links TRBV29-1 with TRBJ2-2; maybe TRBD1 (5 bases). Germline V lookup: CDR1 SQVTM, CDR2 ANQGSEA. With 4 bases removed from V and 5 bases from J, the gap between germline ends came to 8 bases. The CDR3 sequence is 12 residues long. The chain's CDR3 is CSVVKGTGELFF. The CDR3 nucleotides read TGCAGCGTTGTAAAGGGGACCGGGGAGCTGTTTTTT.

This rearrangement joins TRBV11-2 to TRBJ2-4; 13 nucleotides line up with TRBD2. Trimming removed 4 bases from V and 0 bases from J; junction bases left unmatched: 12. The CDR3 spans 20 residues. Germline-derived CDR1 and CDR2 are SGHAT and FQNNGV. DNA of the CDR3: TGTGCCAGCAGCTCGGTGGGGGGACTAGCGGGGTTACTAGCCAAAAACATTCAGTACTTC. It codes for CASSSVGGLAGLLAKNIQYF.

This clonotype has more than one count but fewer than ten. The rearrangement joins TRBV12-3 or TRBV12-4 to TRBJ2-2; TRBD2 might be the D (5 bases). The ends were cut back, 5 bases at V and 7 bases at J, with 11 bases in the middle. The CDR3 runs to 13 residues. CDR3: CASSIKAVGELFF. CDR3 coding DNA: TGTGCCAGCAGTATAAAAGCGGTCGGGGAGCTGTTTTTT.

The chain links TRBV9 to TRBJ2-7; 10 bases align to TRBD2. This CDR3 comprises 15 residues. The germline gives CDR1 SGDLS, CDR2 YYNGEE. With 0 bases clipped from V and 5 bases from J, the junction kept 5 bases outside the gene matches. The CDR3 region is CASSVGVGTSDEQYF. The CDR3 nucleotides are TGTGCCAGCAGCGTAGGGGTTGGGACTAGCGACGAGCAGTACTTC.

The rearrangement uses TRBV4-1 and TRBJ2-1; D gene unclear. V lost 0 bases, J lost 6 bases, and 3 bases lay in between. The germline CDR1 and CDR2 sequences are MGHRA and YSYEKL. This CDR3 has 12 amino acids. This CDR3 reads CASSQDSNEQFF. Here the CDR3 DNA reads TGCGCCAGCAGCCAAGACTCCAATGAGCAGTTCTTC.

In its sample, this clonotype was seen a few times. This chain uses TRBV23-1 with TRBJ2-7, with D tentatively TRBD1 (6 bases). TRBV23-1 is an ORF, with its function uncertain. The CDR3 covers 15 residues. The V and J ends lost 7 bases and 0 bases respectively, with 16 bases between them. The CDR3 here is CASIWTDTSSYEQYF. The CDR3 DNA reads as TGCGCCAGCATATGGACAGATACAAGCTCCTACGAGCAGTACTTC.

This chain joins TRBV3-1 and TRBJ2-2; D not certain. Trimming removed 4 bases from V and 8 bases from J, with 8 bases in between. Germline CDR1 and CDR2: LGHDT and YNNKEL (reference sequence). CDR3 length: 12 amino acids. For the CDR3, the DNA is TGTGCCAGCAGCCCGATCGGTGGGGAGCTGTTTTTT. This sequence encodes CASSPIGGELFF.

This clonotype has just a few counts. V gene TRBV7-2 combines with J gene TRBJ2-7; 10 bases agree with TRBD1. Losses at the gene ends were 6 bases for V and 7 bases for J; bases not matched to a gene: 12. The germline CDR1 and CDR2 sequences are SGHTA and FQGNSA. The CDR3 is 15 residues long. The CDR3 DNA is TGTGCCAGCAGAATCCGGGACAGGGGAATAGATGAGCAGTACTTC. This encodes CASRIRDRGIDEQYF.

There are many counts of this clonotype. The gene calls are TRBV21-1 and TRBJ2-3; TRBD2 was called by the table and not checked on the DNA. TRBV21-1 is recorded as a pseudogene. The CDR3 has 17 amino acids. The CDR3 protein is CASSPTQASGGGDTQYF. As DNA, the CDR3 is TGTGCCAGCAGCCCAACCCAGGCTAGCGGGGGTGGAGATACGCAGTATTTT.

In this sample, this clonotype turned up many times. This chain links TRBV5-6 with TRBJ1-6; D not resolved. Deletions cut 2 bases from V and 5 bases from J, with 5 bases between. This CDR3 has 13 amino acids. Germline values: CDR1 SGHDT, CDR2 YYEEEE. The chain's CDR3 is CASSLDHNSPLHF. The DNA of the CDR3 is TGTGCCAGCAGCTTAGACCATAATTCACCCCTCCACTTT.

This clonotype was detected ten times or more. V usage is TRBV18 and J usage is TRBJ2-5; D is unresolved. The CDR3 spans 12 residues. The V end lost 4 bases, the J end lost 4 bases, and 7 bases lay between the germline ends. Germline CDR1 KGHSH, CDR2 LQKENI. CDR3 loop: CASSHPLETQYF. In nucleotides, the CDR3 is TGTGCCAGCTCACACCCCCTAGAGACCCAGTACTTC.

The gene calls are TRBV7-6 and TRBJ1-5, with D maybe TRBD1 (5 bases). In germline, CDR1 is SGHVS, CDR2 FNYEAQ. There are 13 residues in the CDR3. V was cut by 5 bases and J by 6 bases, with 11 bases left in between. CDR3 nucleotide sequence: TGTGCCAGCAGCCCCGGGGCGCGTCAGCCCCAGCATTTT. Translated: CASSPGARQPQHF.